This T cell receptor beta chain was captured by sequencing in a study of blood T cell repertoires in COVID-19. Method: immunoSEQ multiplex PCR; TCRdb's copy keeps in-frame clones and lacks some. This sample has about 110,000 clones, with less than 85% found just once. The sequence was collected from a woman aged 40-49 years with acute or convalescent COVID-19. The specimen sequenced was peripheral blood.

The CDR3 here is CASSTAGTGATEAFF. The CDR3 nucleotides read TGCGCCAGCAGCACCGCCGGGACAGGGGCCACTGAAGCTTTCTTT. This sequence joins TRBV5-1 and TRBJ1-1; 10 bases are a match to TRBD1. With V trimmed by 4 bases and J by 4 bases, 7 bases remained unmatched. Germline V CDR1 and CDR2: SGHRS, YFSETQ. The CDR3 sequence is 15 residues long.